This TCR beta chain appears in the sequencing data of a study of cytomegalovirus exposure and HLA in healthy donors. Study overall: Counted in an early data release were about 85 million unique TCRs from HLA-typed donors. Genetic ancestry analysis placed around 76% of the 350 to 500 donors that were genotyped in the Caucasian-associated cluster. Study conclusions and caveats: Productive status was seen about 90% or about 30% of the time for most TCR beta V segments in an earlier analysis. Common viral pathogens were later found to be apparently linked to several of the most significant clusters.

Germline lookup yields CDR1 LNHDA and CDR2 SQIVND (reference sequence). The CDR3 consists of 16 residues. Trimming removed 5 bases from V and 3 bases from J; junction bases left unmatched: 10. The PCR used 60 Vbeta and 13 Jbeta primers. Sequencing was performed with immunoSEQ multiplex PCR; in TCRdb, only in-frame clones are kept and a portion is missing. The sample data list roughly 150,000 clones. Comments on this clone: Its specificity is not known.

The rearrangement uses TRBV19 and TRBJ1-2; the match to TRBD1 covers 9 bases. Sample: PBMCs. This sequence was found in a woman between 50 and 59 years old in good health and CMV-seronegative. Here the CDR3 reads CASSLQGAGSYYGYTF. In nucleotides, the CDR3 is TGTGCCAGTAGTTTACAGGGGGCCGGCTCTTACTATGGCTACACCTTC. The full variable domain, in which reference TRBV19 and TRBJ1-2 provide the parts outside the CDR3, is DGGITQSPKYLFRKEGQNVTLSCEQNLNHDAMYWYRQDPGQGLRLIYYSQIVNDFQKGDIAEGYSVSREKKESFPLTVTSAQKNPTAFYLCASSLQGAGSYYGYTFGSGTRLTVV.